This T cell receptor (beta chain) was obtained from a study of regulatory T cells in long-lasting Graves disease. Study-wide results and caveats: It was in persistent disease that TRBV28, TRBJ1-2 and TRBJ2-5 were favored. The number of shared public clonotypes was higher in persistent patients (around 2,500) than new patients (966).

This clonotype was observed many times. Its antigen is still unknown. With 6 bases removed from V and 0 bases from J, the gap between germline ends came to 11 bases. There are 14 residues in the CDR3. Time point defined: persistent/refractory GD, antithyroid drugs over 5 years with positive TRAb. Construction of the TCR library relied on RNA isolated from PBMCs. Building the TCR beta libraries relied on iRepertoire HTBI primers, and CDR3 regions underwent Arm-PCR. TCRdb passed the multiplex PCR reads through MiXCR, listing each CDR3 protein once. The profile shows 650,000 to 850,000 distinct CDR3 sequences, approximately 29% of them singletons.

The receptor's source is a female donor with Graves disease. The sample consisted of peripheral blood mononuclear cells (PBMCs), taken when the disease was refractory, from a patient treated with antithyroid drugs. The rearrangement uses TRBV12-3 or TRBV12-4 and TRBJ1-1; D call uncertain. In DNA, the CDR3 is TGTGCCAGCAGCTCGCGGACCGTGAACACTGAAGCTTTCTTT. It is translated as CASSSRTVNTEAFF.